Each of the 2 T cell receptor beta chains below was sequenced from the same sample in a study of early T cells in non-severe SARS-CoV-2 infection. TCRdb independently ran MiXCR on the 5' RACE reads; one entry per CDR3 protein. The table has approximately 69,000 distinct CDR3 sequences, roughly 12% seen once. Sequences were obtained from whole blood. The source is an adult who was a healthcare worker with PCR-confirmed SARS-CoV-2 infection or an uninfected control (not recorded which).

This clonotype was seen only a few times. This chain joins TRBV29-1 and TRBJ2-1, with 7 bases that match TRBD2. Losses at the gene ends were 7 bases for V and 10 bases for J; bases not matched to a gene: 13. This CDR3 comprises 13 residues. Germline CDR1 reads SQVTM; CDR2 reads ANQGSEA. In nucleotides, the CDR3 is TGCAGCGGGGAGATTCCGGGACTACACGAGCAGTTCTTC. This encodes CSGEIPGLHEQFF.

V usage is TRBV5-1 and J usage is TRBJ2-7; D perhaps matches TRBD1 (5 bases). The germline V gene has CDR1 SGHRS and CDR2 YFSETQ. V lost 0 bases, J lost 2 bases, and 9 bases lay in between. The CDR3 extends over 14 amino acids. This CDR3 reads CASSLEAGTYEQYF. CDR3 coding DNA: TGCGCCAGCAGCTTGGAGGCAGGGACCTACGAGCAGTACTTC. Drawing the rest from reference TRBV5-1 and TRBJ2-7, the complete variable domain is KAGVTQTPRYLIKTRGQQVTLSCSPISGHRSVSWYQQTPGQGLQFLFEYFSETQRNKGNFPGRFSGRQFSNSRSEMNVSTLELGDSALYLCASSLEAGTYEQYFGPGTRLTVT.